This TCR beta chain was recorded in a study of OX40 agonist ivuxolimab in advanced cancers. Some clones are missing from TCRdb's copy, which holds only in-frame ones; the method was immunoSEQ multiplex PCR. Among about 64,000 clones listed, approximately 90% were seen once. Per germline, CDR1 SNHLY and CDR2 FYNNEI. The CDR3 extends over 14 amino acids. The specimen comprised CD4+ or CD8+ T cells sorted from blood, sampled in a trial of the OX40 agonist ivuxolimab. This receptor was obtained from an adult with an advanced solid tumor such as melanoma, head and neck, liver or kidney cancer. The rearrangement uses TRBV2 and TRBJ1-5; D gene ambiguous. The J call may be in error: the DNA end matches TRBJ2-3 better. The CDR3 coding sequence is TGTGCCAGCAGTGAAGTAGGGTACAATCAGCCCCAGTATTTT. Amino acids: CASSEVGYNQPQYF.